This T cell receptor beta chain was sequenced in a study of monozygotic twins with inflammatory bowel disease. On this clonotype itself: Its target is unknown.

General study results and limits: Treatment differences in immunosuppression may have added variability to the repertoires of patients. Twins classed as concordant or discordant showed no difference in repertoire similarity, possibly from limited power. Fewer shared clonotypes with others were found in IBD patients than in healthy twins, especially with disease activity.

The CDR3 length is 17 residues. Germline V gene lookup returns CDR1 MNHEY and CDR2 SVGAGI. TCRdb reanalyzed the 5' RACE reads and collapses them to one entry per CDR3 protein, without DNA. This sample contains more than 110,000 distinct CDR3 sequences. This receptor was identified in a human donor with ulcerative colitis or Crohn's disease, or a healthy co-twin of an affected twin (not recorded which). The chain links TRBV6-5 to TRBJ2-1; absent DNA, TCRdb's TRBD2 call cannot be checked. Material: blood. The CDR3 reads CASSYSRASGSLDEQFF.